The entry below gives a single T cell receptor (beta chain) sequence along with its context. Its antigen remains unknown. The germline gives CDR1 SGHTA, CDR2 FQGNSA. The CDR3 has 15 residues. The V end was cut by 5 bases, the J end by 5 bases, with 17 bases between. The study profiled TCR beta VDJ and CDR3 using genomic DNA as template. TCRdb reprocessed the reads via MiXCR and lists one record per CDR3 protein. Of 200,000 to 250,000 distinct CDR3 sequences listed, 60% to 65% are singletons. This sample was taken from a study of CD8+CD57+ T cells in acquired aplastic anemia. Study-wide context: Quantities of DNA derived from sorted CD4+ and CD8+ cells averaged about 3.2 ug. CD4+ cells from healthy donors averaged roughly 11 million reads. Study conclusions and caveats: Significance was not reached for CD8+ Simpson's diversity between patients and controls. Patients and controls shared nearly 30 CD8+ CDR3 sequences, which appeared highly expressed in patients and within their immunodominant clones.

Sequencing was performed on sorted CD4+, CD8+, or CD8+CD57+ T cells (not recorded which) from PBMCs. The receptor's source is a human donor in good health. V gene TRBV7-2 combines with J gene TRBJ2-3, with a tentative D call TRBD2 (5 bases). The CDR3: CASSPLEELGDTQYF. DNA for the CDR3: TGTGCCAGCAGCCCCCTTGAAGAACTAGGAGATACGCAGTATTTT.